The 27 T cell receptor beta chains in this list originate from one sample, sequenced in a study of T cells in Graves' hyperthyroidism and ophthalmopathy. TCR beta CDR3 regions were amplified from RNA transcripts. First-round RT-PCR of the TCR CDR3 relied on the HTBI primer set. TCRdb ran MiXCR on the multiplex PCR reads and lists one entry per CDR3 protein. The sample lists more than 300,000 distinct CDR3 sequences, roughly 18% occurring once. The sequenced material came from blood. Every receptor here comes from a young man with Graves' ophthalmopathy.

This clonotype appeared a few times. The V and J genes are TRBV19 and TRBJ1-5, with D perhaps TRBD1 (5 bases). Trimming pared 1 base from V and 8 bases from J, leaving 6 bases between. CDR3 length: 12 residues. Germline CDR1 LNHDA, CDR2 SQIVND (reference sequence). The CDR3, as DNA: TGTGCCAGTAGTATAGCGGGGGAGCCCCAGCATTTT. Amino acid sequence: CASSIAGEPQHF.

A few counts support this clonotype. The chain recombines TRBV11-2 with TRBJ2-3, with 8 bases aligning to TRBD1. The V gene's germline CDR1 is SGHAT and CDR2 FQNNGV. CDR3 length equals 16 residues. The trim removed 6 bases at V and 4 bases at J, leaving 12 bases unmatched. The CDR3 DNA reads as TGTGCCAGCAGGAGTCTATCGGGACAGGTAGCAGATACGCAGTATTTT. Translating gives CASRSLSGQVADTQYF.

The chain uses TRBV6-5 and TRBJ2-3; 16 positions match TRBD2. The CDR3 has 17 residues. Germline trimming cut 4 bases from V and 6 bases from J; bases unmatched to any gene: 7. The germline V gene encodes CDR1 MNHEY and CDR2 SVGAGI. DNA for the CDR3: TGTGCCAGCAGTTCAGGGACTAGCGGGGGGGTTGCTGATACGCAGTATTTT. Translated: CASSSGTSGGVADTQYF.

The genes are TRBV20-1 and TRBJ2-3, with a tentative D call TRBD1 (5 bases). The CDR3 extends over 14 amino acids. Germline values: CDR1 DFQATT, CDR2 SNEGSKA (reference sequence). Trimming removed 5 bases at V and 0 bases at J, with 12 bases between. The CDR3 DNA follows: TGCAGTGCTCAACGGGCAGGGAGCACAGATACGCAGTATTTT. It is translated as CSAQRAGSTDTQYF.

In its sample, this clonotype was seen many times. V gene TRBV20-1 combines with J gene TRBJ1-6, with 9 nucleotides matching TRBD1. The V segment lost 6 bases and the J segment 3 bases; nucleotides outside the gene matches: 12. The CDR3 contains 17 residues. Germline V gene sequence: CDR1 DFQATT, CDR2 SNEGSKA (reference sequence). The CDR3, as DNA: TGCAGTGCCAGTCCCGGGACAGGGATGGTCTATAATTCACCCCTCCACTTT. It specifies CSASPGTGMVYNSPLHF.

This clonotype was seen many times. V and J are TRBV7-9 and TRBJ1-1, with D hard to call. The CDR3 covers 14 residues. The V end was cut by 1 base, the J end by 1 base, with 7 bases between. In germline, CDR1 is SEHNR, CDR2 FQNEAQ (reference sequence). The CDR3 region is CASSLGSSNTEAFF. CDR3 bases: TGTGCCAGCAGCTTAGGCTCTTCGAACACTGAAGCTTTCTTT.

This chain joins TRBV5-6 and TRBJ1-2; 7 bases are shared with TRBD1. After removal of 0 bases from V and 2 bases from J, the junction contained 7 bases not matched to a gene. The CDR3 covers 16 residues. Germline assignment: CDR1 SGHDT and CDR2 YYEEEE. In nucleotides, the CDR3 is TGTGCCAGCAGCTTGGGAACAGGGGTCAGCAACTATGGCTACACCTTC. Its translation: CASSLGTGVSNYGYTF.

In its sample, this clonotype was seen a few times. The V and J genes are TRBV20-1 and TRBJ1-5; 8 positions agree with TRBD1. The V and J ends lost 6 bases and 0 bases, in that order; junction bases with no gene match: 7. The CDR3 totals 15 residues. Germline V lookup: CDR1 DFQATT, CDR2 SNEGSKA (reference sequence). The CDR3 region is CSATGQGYSNQPQHF. CDR3 sequence (DNA): TGCAGTGCAACTGGACAGGGCTATAGCAATCAGCCCCAGCATTTT.

This clonotype was found many times. V is TRBV18 and J is TRBJ1-1; D not certain. CDR3 length: 14 residues. With 2 bases removed from V and 1 base from J, the gap between germline ends came to 8 bases. The germline gives CDR1 KGHSH, CDR2 LQKENI. The CDR3 bases are TGTGCCAGCTCACCAGGGTCGCAGAACACTGAAGCTTTCTTT. It encodes CASSPGSQNTEAFF.

The gene calls are TRBV5-6 and TRBJ2-7; D is perhaps TRBD2 (6 bases). Trimming removed 0 bases from V and 5 bases from J, with 12 bases in between. The germline V gene has CDR1 SGHDT and CDR2 YYEEEE. The CDR3 has 14 residues. This CDR3 reads CASSLGTIGNEQYF. In DNA, the CDR3 is TGTGCCAGCAGCTTGGGGACTATAGGGAACGAGCAGTACTTC.

This clonotype was found many times. The chain links TRBV3-1 to TRBJ2-3; D remains ambiguous. With 1 base removed from V and 6 bases from J, the gap between germline ends came to 11 bases. Germline CDR1 reads LGHDT; CDR2 reads YNNKEL (reference sequence). The CDR3 extends over 14 amino acids. In DNA, the CDR3 is TGTGCCAGCAGCCAAGGCCAGGTCGCCGATACGCAGTATTTT. Translation: CASSQGQVADTQYF.

The chain uses TRBV20-1 and TRBJ2-1; possible D gene TRBD2, 5 bases. The CDR3 runs 18 residues. The germline V and J ends were trimmed by 1 base and 7 bases, with 26 bases remaining between them. The germline V gene has CDR1 DFQATT and CDR2 SNEGSKA (reference sequence). The CDR3 is CSARALLTIPEIKNEQFF. Here the CDR3 DNA reads TGCAGTGCTAGAGCCCTACTGACTATCCCTGAGATTAAGAATGAGCAGTTCTTC.

To note about this clonotype: A much larger clone differs from this one at a single base, so this may be a read error. The chain recombines TRBV7-8 with TRBJ1-2, with 7 nucleotides matching TRBD1. Germline V CDR1 and CDR2: SGHVS, FQNEAQ. The CDR3 loop spans 14 amino acids. The CDR3 region has the DNA TGTGCCAACAGCTTGGGGACAGTAGCAGGGGGCTACACCTTC. Protein sequence: CANSLGTVAGGYTF.

The chain links TRBV29-1 to TRBJ2-5, with 9 positions matching TRBD2. J was trimmed by 5 bases and V by 3 bases; bases with no gene match: 7. CDR3 length equals 14 residues. Germline V gene sequence: CDR1 SQVTM, CDR2 ANQGSEA. DNA of the CDR3: TGCAGCGTTGACTTGGCGGGGGGGCCGGAGACCCAGTACTTC. Amino acid sequence: CSVDLAGGPETQYF.

To note about this clonotype: Just one base apart from a much larger clone, this may be a read error. V is TRBV18 and J is TRBJ1-2; D call uncertain. The CDR3 contains 16 residues. Trimming cost V 3 bases and J 0 bases, with 14 bases left between them. Germline CDR1 is KGHSH and CDR2 is LQKENI. The CDR3 sequence is CASSPDARETNYGYTF. CDR3 coding DNA: TGTGCCAGCTCACCGGACGCTAGGGAAACTAACTATGGCTACACCTTC.

This clonotype was seen at least ten times. The V and J genes are TRBV28 and TRBJ2-1; 9 nucleotides match TRBD2. The germline gives CDR1 MDHEN, CDR2 SYDVKM. The CDR3 totals 15 residues. Trimming cost V 5 bases and J 8 bases; bases outside gene matches: 10. The CDR3 loop reads CASSPPQAGGYEQFF. The CDR3 DNA follows: TGTGCCAGCAGTCCTCCCCAGGCGGGGGGGTATGAGCAGTTCTTC.

The rearrangement joins TRBV7-2 to TRBJ2-1; 9 bases match TRBD2. Germline V gene data show CDR1 as SGHTA and CDR2 as FQGNSA. The CDR3 is 14 residues long. J gave up 5 bases and V 4 bases, and 3 bases lay outside the gene matches. The CDR3 bases are TGTGCCAGCAGCTCTCGCGGGGGGGACAATGAGCAGTTCTTC. The encoded protein is CASSSRGGDNEQFF.

This clonotype has a handful of counts. V usage is TRBV18 and J usage is TRBJ2-7; TRBD1 agrees at 7 bases. The CDR3 runs 15 residues. CDR1 and CDR2 (germline): KGHSH, LQKENI. V dropped 1 base and J dropped 5; count of bases not matched to a gene: 8. CDR3 loop: CASSPRPDRVNEQYF. The CDR3 DNA reads as TGTGCCAGCTCACCACGCCCCGACAGGGTAAACGAGCAGTACTTC.

This clonotype was counted between two and nine times. The chain combines TRBV5-8 with TRBJ1-6; a weak D match, TRBD1 (5 bases). V gave up 4 bases and J gave up 9 bases, with 17 bases separating them. Per germline, CDR1 SGHTS and CDR2 YDEGEE. This CDR3 has 15 residues. In DNA form, the CDR3 reads TGTGCCAGCAGCCCAAGACAGTTCCCCTCTTCACCCCTCCACTTT. This sequence encodes CASSPRQFPSSPLHF.

This clonotype was counted between two and nine times. The chain employs TRBV5-6 and TRBJ2-7; 9 nucleotides match TRBD2. CDR3 length equals 14 residues. The germline gives CDR1 SGHDT, CDR2 YYEEEE. J was trimmed by 0 bases and V by 7 bases; bases with no gene match: 5. The CDR3 reads CASRSGGTSYEQYF. As DNA, the CDR3 is TGTGCCAGCCGCAGCGGGGGGACCTCCTACGAGCAGTACTTC.

The V gene is TRBV10-2, the J gene TRBJ1-1, with 9 bases fitting TRBD1. The CDR3 spans 16 residues. Germline CDR1 WSHSY, CDR2 SAAADI. V lost 0 bases to trimming and J lost 7 bases; unmatched junction nucleotides: 9. CDR3 DNA: TGCGCCAGCAGTGAGTCTTGGACCGGGACAGGGTTTGAAGCTTTCTTT. It is translated as CASSESWTGTGFEAFF.

This clonotype was seen at least ten times. This chain uses TRBV6-1 with TRBJ1-1; TRBD1 agrees at 7 bases. This CDR3 has 14 amino acids. V was clipped by 0 bases and J by 11 bases; unmatched bases: 9. CDR1 is MNHNS, CDR2 SASEGT, per germline. The DNA for the CDR3 is TGTGCCAGCAGTGAAGCGGGACAGAGGCGTCAGGCTTTCTTT. Translating it yields CASSEAGQRRQAFF.

This clonotype was seen only a few times. V usage is TRBV15 and J usage is TRBJ2-7; 7 bases align to TRBD2. Trimming took 5 bases from V and 4 from J; bases not matched to a gene: 11. This CDR3 is 15 amino acids long. Germline loops: CDR1 LNHNV, CDR2 YYDKDF (reference sequence). The CDR3 spells CATSPEGGGLYEQYF. CDR3 coding DNA: TGTGCCACCAGCCCCGAGGGCGGGGGACTTTACGAGCAGTACTTC.

This clonotype was seen many times. This chain connects TRBV28 to TRBJ2-1; TRBD2 is a possible D gene (6 bases). Germline V gives CDR1 MDHEN, CDR2 SYDVKM. CDR3 length: 17 amino acids. The V end was cut by 2 bases, the J end by 0 bases, with 14 bases between. CDR3 sequence reads: CASSLPKEGSSYNEQFF. The CDR3 nucleotides read TGTGCCAGCAGTTTACCCAAGGAGGGGAGCTCCTACAATGAGCAGTTCTTC.

This clonotype was seen repeatedly, ten times or more. This chain uses TRBV11-3 with TRBJ2-2, with D possibly TRBD2 on 7 matching bases. This CDR3 comprises 15 residues. Germline V gene data show CDR1 as SGHNT and CDR2 as YENEEA. Trimming removed 4 bases at V and 6 bases at J, with 15 bases between. Here the CDR3 DNA reads TGTGCCAGCAGCTCGGTGGGGGGGCCATCCGGGGAGCTGTTTTTT. It yields the protein CASSSVGGPSGELFF.

The chain joins TRBV4-1 to TRBJ2-7; D possibly corresponds to TRBD2 (6 bases). Germline CDR1 and CDR2: MGHRA and YSYEKL. V was cut by 6 bases and J by 3 bases, with 12 bases left in between. The CDR3 is 13 residues long. CDR3 coding DNA: TGCGCCAGCAGTCGGAGGGAAGACTACGAGCAGTACTTC. Amino acid sequence: CASSRREDYEQYF.

The gene calls are TRBV27 and TRBJ1-2, with unresolved D. The germline V gene encodes CDR1 MNHEY and CDR2 SMNVEV (reference sequence). The V and J ends lost 3 bases and 2 bases respectively, with 7 bases between them. The CDR3 is 13 amino acids. CDR3 loop: CASSFRNNYGYTF. DNA of the CDR3: TGTGCCAGCAGTTTTCGGAACAACTATGGCTACACCTTC.